A selection of T cell receptor beta chains follows, all from one sample in a study of cytomegalovirus exposure and HLA in healthy donors. Clones were sequenced by immunoSEQ multiplex PCR, and TCRdb holds only the in-frame ones, with some missing. The sample contains some 190,000 clones, 75% to 90% of which appear only once. Sequenced input: PBMCs. These TCRs come from a boy younger than 10 in good health and CMV-seronegative. Each CDR3 is given with its conserved first and last residue.

J gene: TRBJ2-1; V gene: TRBV5-6; CDR3 protein: CASSLYDYYNEQFF
J gene: TRBJ2-1; V gene: TRBV7-6; CDR3 protein: CASSRRTFGTSGDNEQFF
J gene: TRBJ2-5; V gene: TRBV7-9; CDR3 protein: CASSLSETQYF
J gene: TRBJ2-1; V gene: TRBV28; CDR3 protein: CASSIPGQGNEQFF
J gene: TRBJ2-5; V gene: TRBV28; CDR3 protein: CASRSGTGFKQETQYF
J gene: TRBJ2-1; V gene: TRBV29-1; CDR3 protein: CSVAFPASGSYNEQFF
J gene: TRBJ1-1; V gene: TRBV6-5; CDR3 protein: CASKRGLLDNTEAFF
J gene: TRBJ1-1; V gene: TRBV18; CDR3 protein: CASSGQYGNTEAFF
J gene: TRBJ2-7; V gene: TRBV2; CDR3 protein: CASSQSYEQYF
J gene: TRBJ1-4; V gene: TRBV30; CDR3 protein: CAWSVVLREILFF
J gene: TRBJ1-2; V gene: TRBV30; CDR3 protein: CAWSGERDGRVYGYTF
J gene: TRBJ1-3; V gene: TRBV7-9; CDR3 protein: CASSLGQLNTIYF